This T cell receptor (beta chain) was identified during a study of T cell changes during pregnancy in multiple sclerosis. V lost 4 bases, J lost 9 bases, and 16 bases lay in between. The CDR3 extends over 15 amino acids. The germline CDR1 and CDR2 sequences are MNHEY and SMNVEV (reference sequence). Sequencing used immunoSEQ multiplex PCR; TCRdb keeps in-frame clones, though not all of them. This table holds about 32,000 clones, 89% found once. The TCR was taken from a female donor with multiple sclerosis, enrolled in a pregnancy study. Here the sequenced sample was CD8+ T cells from peripheral blood mononuclear cells, taken in the second trimester of pregnancy. This chain joins TRBV27 and TRBJ1-6; D unresolved. The CDR3 reads CASSSWETEGSPLHF. DNA for the CDR3: TGTGCCAGCAGTTCTTGGGAAACGGAGGGTTCACCCCTCCACTTT.